One T cell receptor (beta chain) is described in this entry. Germline V gene sequence: CDR1 WNHNN, CDR2 SYGVQD (reference sequence). The CDR3 extends over 15 amino acids. The ends were cut back, 2 bases at V and 4 bases at J, with 14 bases in the middle. This specimen belongs to a study of blood T cell repertoires in COVID-19. Whole-study context: Researchers got acute and convalescent COVID-19 samples from the United States, Italy and Spain. T cells, B-cell-depleted T cells, or PBMCs provided the cDNA or gDNA that served as material.

Original analysis: Reference gene primer amplification gave nucleated cell count estimates. Repertoires were generated with immunoSEQ multiplex PCR, while TCRdb's copy carries only in-frame clones and drops some. The D gene and trimming were derived from the DNA, and the V and J assignments and clone size from that table. Of some 230,000 clones in the sample, under 90% were seen once. The origin of this receptor is an older woman who had recovered from COVID-19. The specimen sequenced was peripheral blood. This rearrangement joins TRBV10-1 to TRBJ1-1, with no clear D. CDR3 DNA: TGCGCCAGCAGTGAGAAGAGAGATTACGGCACTGAAGCTTTCTTT. It translates to CASSEKRDYGTEAFF.